The T cell receptor (beta chain) under discussion was sequenced for a study of human T cells and chemical hapten exposure. Time point defined: patch test 2, 6 weeks after DPC sensitization. Treatment here: therapeutic diphenylcyclopropenone sensitization with weekly scalp DPC. Germline V gene lookup returns CDR1 KGHSH and CDR2 LQKENI. The CDR3 length is 13 residues. Trimming removed 2 bases from V and 3 bases from J, with 5 bases in between. TCRdb itself ran the RACE reads through MiXCR, one entry per CDR3 protein. The sample has roughly 30,000 distinct CDR3 sequences, roughly 9.4% seen once; the top ten hold 6.6%. This clonotype was found many times.

The clonotype was recovered from a young man with alopecia areata. Some clones in this sample may be carry-over from other donors' samples. The sample was whole blood, taken in connection with sensitization to the hapten diphenylcyclopropenone (DPC). The chain has TRBV18 and TRBJ1-5; D unresolved. This chain's CDR3 is CASSPGDNQPQHF. CDR3 sequence (DNA): TGTGCCAGCTCACCAGGAGACAATCAGCCCCAGCATTTT.